These 17 T cell receptor beta chains share one sample of origin, sequenced in a study of cytomegalovirus exposure and HLA in healthy donors. A multiplex PCR was run with 60 Vbeta primers and 13 Jbeta primers. Libraries were prepared by immunoSEQ multiplex PCR; TCRdb keeps only in-frame clonotypes and omits some of them. The sample carries 100,000 or so clones, 69% recorded once. Sequencing used PBMCs. The receptors shown here come from a man under 40 in good health and CMV-seronegative.

The rearrangement joins TRBV7-9 to TRBJ2-2, with 7 bases matching TRBD1. The trim removed 4 bases at V and 3 bases at J, leaving 8 bases unmatched. The CDR3 is 16 amino acids. Germline V gene lookup returns CDR1 SEHNR and CDR2 FQNEAQ (reference sequence). CDR3 sequence (DNA): TGTGCCAGCAGCTCGAATTACAGGGGCGACACCGGGGAGCTGTTTTTT. Its translation: CASSSNYRGDTGELFF.

This sequence joins TRBV4-3 and TRBJ1-1; tentative D call: TRBD1 (5 bases). The CDR3 spans 14 residues. Looked up from germline, CDR1 is LGHNA and CDR2 is YSLEER. V lost 2 bases, J lost 8 bases, and 15 bases lay in between. This CDR3 reads CASSQIQESAEAFF. The CDR3 DNA reads TGCGCCAGCAGCCAAATACAGGAGAGTGCGGAAGCTTTCTTT.

CDR3: CASSLSFTGLAGDTQYF. In nucleotides, the CDR3 is TGTGCCAGCAGCTTGAGTTTCACTGGACTAGCGGGAGATACGCAGTATTTT. This chain connects TRBV5-6 to TRBJ2-3, with TRBD2 matching over 11 bases. The CDR3 is made up of 17 amino acids. V lost 1 base, J lost 5 bases, and 9 bases stayed unmatched. The germline CDR1 and CDR2 sequences are SGHDT and YYEEEE. The whole variable domain, remainder taken from reference TRBV5-6 and TRBJ2-3, is DAGVTQSPTHLIKTRGQQVTLRCSPKSGHDTVSWYQQALGQGPQFIFQYYEEEERQRGNFPDRFSGHQFPNYSSELNVNALLLGDSALYLCASSLSFTGLAGDTQYFGPGTRLTVL.

The genes are TRBV7-2 and TRBJ1-5; no definite D call. Germline V gene lookup returns CDR1 SGHTA and CDR2 FQGNSA. Trimming left V 4 bases short and J 1 base short, with 8 bases between. CDR3 length equals 14 residues. CDR3: CASSSSGSNQPQHF. For the CDR3, the DNA is TGTGCCAGCAGCTCCTCGGGGAGCAATCAGCCCCAGCATTTT. The whole variable domain, filled in from reference TRBV7-2 and TRBJ1-5, reads GAGVSQSPSNKVTEKGKDVELRCDPISGHTALYWYRQSLGQGLEFLIYFQGNSAPDKSGLPSDRFSAERTGGSVSTLTIQRTQQEDSAVYLCASSSSGSNQPQHFGDGTRLSIL.

This clone was seen a single time. This chain joins TRBV7-9 and TRBJ2-5; D gene uncertain. This CDR3 is built from 13 residues. Deletions cut 4 bases from V and 1 base from J, with 7 bases between. The germline CDR1 and CDR2 sequences are SEHNR and FQNEAQ (reference sequence). The CDR3 is CASSSWPQETQYF. The CDR3 nucleotides read TGTGCCAGCAGCTCCTGGCCCCAAGAGACCCAGTACTTC.

This clone was seen only a few times. This chain links TRBV6-5 with TRBJ1-5, with 7 bases that match TRBD1. The germline CDR1 and CDR2 sequences are MNHEY and SVGAGI. The trim removed 6 bases at V and 5 bases at J, leaving 7 bases unmatched. The CDR3 contains 14 residues. The CDR3 spells CASSGRQGYQPQHF. The CDR3 DNA follows: TGTGCCAGCAGCGGTAGACAGGGTTATCAGCCCCAGCATTTT.

The V gene is TRBV30, the J gene TRBJ2-7; D is perhaps TRBD1 (5 bases). Between the trimmed V and J ends, which lost 1 base and 3 bases, there was a span of 7 bases. Germline CDR1 and CDR2: GTSNPN and SVGIG (reference sequence). The CDR3 runs 12 residues. CDR3 DNA sequence: TGTGCCTGGAGTGGACAGCTCTACGAGCAGTACTTC. Translated, it gives CAWSGQLYEQYF.

The chain employs TRBV25-1 and TRBJ2-7, with 8 bases identical to TRBD1. J gave up 5 bases and V 3 bases, and 9 bases lay outside the gene matches. This CDR3 is 15 amino acids long. Germline CDR1 is MGHDK and CDR2 is SYGVNS. Written as DNA, the CDR3 is TGTGCCAGCAGTGATTTGACAGGGGTTGATCACGAGCAGTACTTC. Translation: CASSDLTGVDHEQYF.

J is TRBJ1-2 and V is TRBV4-2; TRBD1 aligns across 8 bases. Germline lookup yields CDR1 LGHNA and CDR2 YNFKEQ. The J segment lost 7 bases and the V segment lost 1 base, leaving 8 bases of the junction unmatched. This CDR3 is 15 amino acids long. CDR3 nucleotide sequence: TGTGCCAGCAGCCAAGTGGGTGACAGGGGAGCTGGCTACACCTTC. Its protein product is CASSQVGDRGAGYTF.

The chain combines TRBV19 with TRBJ1-5, with D hard to call. Germline V gene lookup returns CDR1 LNHDA and CDR2 SQIVND (reference sequence). The CDR3 runs 14 residues. V was pared by 5 bases and J by 0 bases, with 8 bases between. CDR3: CASSSQNSNQPQHF. DNA for the CDR3: TGTGCCAGTAGTTCACAGAATAGCAATCAGCCCCAGCATTTT.

This clone occurred once. V usage is TRBV15 and J usage is TRBJ1-2; D remains unclear. Germline V gives CDR1 LNHNV, CDR2 YYDKDF (reference sequence). CDR3 length equals 16 residues. V was clipped by 1 base and J by 1 base, with 13 bases between them. CDR3 bases: TGTGCCACCAGCAGAGCCGGGAGTGCCGTTAACTATGGCTACACCTTC. This translates into CATSRAGSAVNYGYTF. Full variable domain (missing parts from reference TRBV15 and TRBJ1-2): DAMVIQNPRYQVTQFGKPVTLSCSQTLNHNVMYWYQQKSSQAPKLLFHYYDKDFNNEADTPDNFQSRRPNTSFCFLDIRSPGLGDTAMYLCATSRAGSAVNYGYTFGSGTRLTVV.

V gene TRBV29-1 combines with J gene TRBJ2-3; weak D call: TRBD1 (5 bases). Trimming took 4 bases from V and 6 from J, leaving 14 bases between them. Germline CDR1 SQVTM, CDR2 ANQGSEA. The CDR3 runs 13 residues. CDR3 in DNA: TGCAGCGTTGTAGGGGTTGGATTGGATACGCAGTATTTT. This sequence encodes CSVVGVGLDTQYF.

This chain joins TRBV6-6 and TRBJ1-5; no clear D gene. The CDR3 is 13 residues long. With 5 bases removed from V and 4 bases from J, the gap between germline ends came to 9 bases. CDR1 and CDR2 from the germline V gene are MNHNY and SVGAGI (reference sequence). CDR3 protein: CASSTQKNQPQHF. In DNA, the CDR3 is TGTGCCAGCAGTACTCAAAAGAATCAGCCCCAGCATTTT.

The J gene is TRBJ2-1, the V gene TRBV12-5, with 7 bases lining up with TRBD2. This CDR3 has 14 residues. The V gene's germline CDR1 is LGHNT and CDR2 FRNRAP. Trimming at V came to 7 bases and at J to 10 bases, leaving 13 bases not matched to a gene. The CDR3 loop is CASVAGRERGEQFF. CDR3 nucleotides: TGTGCTAGTGTTGCAGGGCGGGAGAGAGGGGAGCAGTTCTTC.

This clone was recorded once. This rearrangement joins TRBV7-2 to TRBJ1-5; 7 bases match TRBD1. CDR3 length: 15 amino acids. J gave up 5 bases and V 1 base, and 5 bases lay outside the gene matches. Germline V CDR1 and CDR2: SGHTA, FQGNSA. In DNA form, the CDR3 reads TGTGCCAGCAGCTTAGACTCGGACAGGTATCAGCCCCAGCATTTT. This sequence encodes CASSLDSDRYQPQHF.

V usage is TRBV2 and J usage is TRBJ1-2; the D gene is possibly TRBD1 (5 bases). CDR1 and CDR2 from the germline V gene are SNHLY and FYNNEI. The CDR3 has 16 amino acids. The V end was cut by 4 bases, the J end by 0 bases, with 15 bases between. CDR3 sequence reads: CASSGQGARTNYGYTF. Here the CDR3 DNA reads TGTGCCAGCAGTGGGCAGGGTGCACGGACTAACTATGGCTACACCTTC.

The chain joins TRBV15 to TRBJ2-2; no clear D. This CDR3 spans 13 amino acids. V was clipped by 5 bases and J by 2 bases, with 6 bases between them. Germline CDR1 LNHNV, CDR2 YYDKDF (reference sequence). Here the CDR3 DNA reads TGTGCCACCAGCCACAGAAACACCGGGGAGCTGTTTTTT. Amino acids: CATSHRNTGELFF.